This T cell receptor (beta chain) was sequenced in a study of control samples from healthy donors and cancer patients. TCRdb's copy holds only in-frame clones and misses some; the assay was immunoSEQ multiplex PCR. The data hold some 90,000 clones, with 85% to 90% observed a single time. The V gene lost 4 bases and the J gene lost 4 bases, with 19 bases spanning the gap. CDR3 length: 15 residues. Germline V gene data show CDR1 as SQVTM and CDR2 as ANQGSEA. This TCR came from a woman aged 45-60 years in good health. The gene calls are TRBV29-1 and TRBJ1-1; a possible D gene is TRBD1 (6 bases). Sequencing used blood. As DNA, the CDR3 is TGCAGCGTTGCTGCGCGAGATGAGGGGGTCACTGAAGCTTTCTTT. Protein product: CSVAARDEGVTEAFF.